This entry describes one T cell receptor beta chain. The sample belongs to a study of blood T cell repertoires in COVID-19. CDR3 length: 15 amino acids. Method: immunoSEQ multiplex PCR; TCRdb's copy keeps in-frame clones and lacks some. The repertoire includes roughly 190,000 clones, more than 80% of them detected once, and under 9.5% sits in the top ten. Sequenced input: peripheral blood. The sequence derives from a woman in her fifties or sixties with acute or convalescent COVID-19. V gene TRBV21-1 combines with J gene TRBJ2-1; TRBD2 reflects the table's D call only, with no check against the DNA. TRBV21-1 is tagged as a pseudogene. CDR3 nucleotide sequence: TGTGCCAGCGGCAAGGAGGTGAGCTCCTACAATGAGCAGTTCTTC. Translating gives CASGKEVSSYNEQFF.